A single sample is the source of the 24 T cell receptor beta chains below, sequenced in a study of cytomegalovirus exposure and HLA in healthy donors. The assay was immunoSEQ multiplex PCR, and TCRdb's table has in-frame clones only and misses some. The table lists around 160,000 clones, approximately 81% of them singletons. Sequencing used PBMCs. The source of these receptors is a man aged 25-40 years in good health and CMV-seropositive.

The chain couples TRBV7-9 to TRBJ1-1, with D maybe TRBD1 (5 bases). The germline V gene encodes CDR1 SEHNR and CDR2 FQNEAQ (reference sequence). This CDR3 has 15 amino acids. The V end lost 4 bases, the J end lost 6 bases, and 18 bases lay between the germline ends. This CDR3 is CASSSRRLGEAEAFF. The CDR3 DNA follows: TGTGCCAGCAGCTCCCGTCGACTGGGGGAGGCTGAAGCTTTCTTT.

The rearrangement uses TRBV6-6 and TRBJ1-5; 11 bases line up with TRBD1. The germline gives CDR1 MNHNY, CDR2 SVGAGI (reference sequence). CDR3 length: 14 amino acids. The ends lost 7 bases at V and 6 bases at J; junction bases unmatched: 5. The CDR3 coding sequence is TGTGCCAGCACTCAGGGACAGGGGGGTCAGCCCCAGCATTTT. It encodes CASTQGQGGQPQHF.

The chain joins TRBV5-4 to TRBJ2-5; D may be TRBD1 (6 bases). CDR1 is SGHNT and CDR2 is YYREEE in the germline V gene (reference sequence). The V end was cut by 7 bases, the J end by 7 bases, with 17 bases between. The CDR3 is 13 amino acids. The CDR3 loop is CASHRQDRGTQYF. The CDR3 DNA reads TGTGCCAGCCATAGACAGGACCGCGGGACCCAGTACTTC. The variable domain in full, completed from reference TRBV5-4 and TRBJ2-5, reads ETGVTQSPTHLIKTRGQQVTLRCSSQSGHNTVSWYQQALGQGPQFIFQYYREEENGRGNFPPRFSGLQFPNYSSELNVNALELDDSALYLCASHRQDRGTQYFGPGTRLLVL.

This clone has only one observation. V and J are TRBV9 and TRBJ2-3; 13 nucleotides align to TRBD2. The CDR3 has 16 amino acids. CDR1 SGDLS and CDR2 YYNGEE come from the germline V gene. V shed 4 bases and J 5 bases; nucleotides not matched to a gene: 7. The CDR3 DNA reads TGTGCCAGCAGCAAACTAGCGGGAGGGCCTGTAGATACGCAGTATTTT. Amino acid sequence: CASSKLAGGPVDTQYF. The full variable domain, rest sourced from reference TRBV9 and TRBJ2-3, is DSGVTQTPKHLITATGQRVTLRCSPRSGDLSVYWYQQSLDQGLQFLIQYYNGEERAKGNILERFSAQQFPDLHSELNLSSLELGDSALYFCASSKLAGGPVDTQYFGPGTRLTVL.

The rearrangement joins TRBV5-4 to TRBJ2-3; TRBD2 is a possible D gene (5 bases). This CDR3 has 14 residues. Trimming took off 4 bases at V and 6 bases at J, with 15 bases between the two ends. Germline assignment: CDR1 SGHNT and CDR2 YYREEE (reference sequence). Here the CDR3 reads CASSTRTLGDTQYF. CDR3 bases: TGTGCCAGCAGCACTCGGACTCTCGGGGATACGCAGTATTTT.

The chain couples TRBV15 to TRBJ2-6; the match to TRBD1 covers 8 bases. Trimming removed 9 bases from V and 0 bases from J; junction bases left unmatched: 7. Per germline, CDR1 LNHNV and CDR2 YYDKDF (reference sequence). The CDR3 length is 16 residues. The CDR3 protein is CATARQGASGANVLTF. The DNA for the CDR3 is TGTGCCACGGCCCGGCAGGGGGCCTCTGGGGCCAACGTCCTGACTTTC.

This clone has just a few counts. The chain carries TRBV27 and TRBJ2-3, with 7 bases lining up with TRBD2. Looked up from germline, CDR1 is MNHEY and CDR2 is SMNVEV (reference sequence). V shed 4 bases, J shed 8 bases, and the junction held 3 bases outside the gene matches. The length of the CDR3 is 12 residues. In DNA form, the CDR3 reads TGTGCCAGCAGTTACCCGGGGGGTACGCAGTATTTT. Translation: CASSYPGGTQYF.

For this clone: Mismatch with germline at one junction end may stem from a read error. V gene TRBV28 combines with J gene TRBJ2-7; 8 nucleotides align to TRBD1. Germline CDR1 and CDR2: MDHEN and SYDVKM. The length of the CDR3 is 16 residues. For the CDR3, the DNA is TGTGCCAGCAGTCCCCCCGGGCAGGGGGCCTCCGACGAGCAGTACTTC. Amino acid sequence: CASSPPGQGASDEQYF.

This clone was detected only a few times. V usage is TRBV6-1 and J usage is TRBJ2-2; D possibly corresponds to TRBD1 (6 bases). V lost 4 bases, J lost 3 bases, and 12 bases lay in between. This CDR3 spans 15 amino acids. Per germline, CDR1 MNHNS and CDR2 SASEGT. CDR3 coding DNA: TGTGCCAGCAGTGGGTCCCCAGGGGACACCGGGGAGCTGTTTTTT. It yields the protein CASSGSPGDTGELFF.

This chain uses TRBV18 with TRBJ1-1; D is uncertain. CDR3 length: 15 amino acids. Germline V gives CDR1 KGHSH, CDR2 LQKENI. Trimming cost V 3 bases and J 1 base, with 12 bases left between them. The CDR3 bases are TGTGCCAGCTCACCGGGGAAACGGGAGAACACTGAAGCTTTCTTT. This codes for CASSPGKRENTEAFF.

This clone was recorded only once. The chain is built from TRBV4-1 and TRBJ2-7, with a weak D call TRBD2 (6 bases). The CDR3 length is 15 residues. V was shortened by 0 bases and J by 2 bases, with 11 bases between the two germline ends. CDR1 and CDR2 from the germline V gene are MGHRA and YSYEKL. The CDR3 coding sequence is TGCGCCAGCAGCCAAGAGTTCGGGGGAGCCTACGAGCAGTACTTC. It yields the protein CASSQEFGGAYEQYF.

The chain combines TRBV18 with TRBJ1-5; 7 bases agree with TRBD1. CDR3 length equals 14 residues. Germline-derived CDR1 and CDR2 are KGHSH and LQKENI. V lost 4 bases and J lost 7; bases outside the gene matches: 7. This CDR3 reads CASSLTGARQPQHF. CDR3 nucleotides: TGTGCCAGCTCACTTACAGGGGCACGGCAGCCCCAGCATTTT.

J is TRBJ1-5 and V is TRBV5-4; TRBD1 matches at 8 bases. V lost 2 bases and J lost 2; bases outside the gene matches: 6. CDR1 is SGHNT and CDR2 is YYREEE in the germline V gene (reference sequence). The CDR3 loop spans 16 amino acids. The CDR3 region has the DNA TGTGCCAGCAGCTTTTCGACAGGGGTGGGCAATCAGCCCCAGCATTTT. This translates into CASSFSTGVGNQPQHF.

The chain couples TRBV9 to TRBJ1-2; no firm D call. Germline V gene sequence: CDR1 SGDLS, CDR2 YYNGEE. Trimming pared 6 bases from V and 3 bases from J, leaving 15 bases between. The CDR3 loop spans 14 amino acids. The CDR3 protein is CASTVGPEDYGYTF. CDR3 nucleotides: TGTGCCAGCACCGTGGGCCCGGAGGACTATGGCTACACCTTC.

This rearrangement joins TRBV19 to TRBJ2-7; unclear D gene. Germline V gene data show CDR1 as LNHDA and CDR2 as SQIVND (reference sequence). Between the trimmed V and J ends, which lost 6 bases and 6 bases, there was a span of 12 bases. The CDR3 length is 12 residues. CDR3 DNA: TGTGCCAGTAGCATCTCTCGCGGCGAGCAGTACTTC. It encodes CASSISRGEQYF.

This chain links TRBV18 with TRBJ2-7; weak D call: TRBD1 (6 bases). Looked up from germline, CDR1 is KGHSH and CDR2 is LQKENI. This CDR3 has 15 amino acids. V was pared by 3 bases and J by 5 bases, with 17 bases between. DNA for the CDR3: TGTGCCAGCTCACCCCCGGACAGACCTCTCCACGAGCAGTACTTC. It codes for CASSPPDRPLHEQYF.

This clone occurred a few times. The chain combines TRBV7-8 with TRBJ2-7; D not resolved. Trimming took 5 bases from V and 4 from J, leaving 6 bases between them. The germline CDR1 and CDR2 sequences are SGHVS and FQNEAQ. CDR3 length: 11 amino acids. This chain's CDR3 is CASSQIYEQYF. The CDR3, as DNA: TGTGCCAGCAGCCAGATATACGAGCAGTACTTC.

The chain links TRBV27 to TRBJ2-7; 7 bases line up with TRBD1. The CDR3 extends over 17 amino acids. Germline CDR1 MNHEY, CDR2 SMNVEV (reference sequence). V was clipped by 3 bases and J by 0 bases; unmatched bases: 11. As DNA, the CDR3 is TGTGCCAGCAGTTTCGCTGTCGGGGCAGGGGGCTCCTACGAGCAGTACTTC. Protein sequence: CASSFAVGAGGSYEQYF.

V gene TRBV5-4 combines with J gene TRBJ2-3, with D possibly TRBD1 on 5 matching bases. This CDR3 is built from 16 residues. Trimming cost V 0 bases and J 6 bases, with 17 bases left between them. The V gene's germline CDR1 is SGHNT and CDR2 YYREEE (reference sequence). CDR3 sequence (DNA): TGTGCCAGCAGCTTGGGGACACTGCTGGATACTGATACGCAGTATTTT. This codes for CASSLGTLLDTDTQYF.

The chain carries TRBV5-1 and TRBJ2-2; 7 nucleotides align to TRBD2. This CDR3 region has 13 residues. Germline loops: CDR1 SGHRS, CDR2 YFSETQ. V lost 3 bases, J lost 4 bases, and 0 bases stayed unmatched. The CDR3 bases are TGCGCCAGCAGCTCGGGGGGCACCGGGGAGCTGTTTTTT. Protein: CASSSGGTGELFF.

The chain is built from TRBV9 and TRBJ1-6, with D uncertain. V was cut by 4 bases and J by 8 bases, with 13 bases left in between. Germline CDR1 is SGDLS and CDR2 is YYNGEE. This CDR3 region has 14 residues. CDR3 in DNA: TGTGCCAGCAGCTCCTCGCGCGGTGATTCACCCCTCCACTTT. This codes for CASSSSRGDSPLHF.

V usage is TRBV28 and J usage is TRBJ1-2; 7 positions match TRBD1. The germline CDR1 and CDR2 sequences are MDHEN and SYDVKM. After removal of 10 bases from V and 5 bases from J, the junction contained 10 bases not matched to a gene. This CDR3 spans 13 amino acids. The DNA of the CDR3 is TGTGCCACCGGGGGCAGGGGGATATATGGCTACACCTTC. Translation gives CATGGRGIYGYTF.

The chain combines TRBV7-2 with TRBJ2-1; the match to TRBD1 covers 7 bases. Per the germline V gene, CDR1 is SGHTA and CDR2 is FQGNSA. The ends lost 4 bases at V and 4 bases at J; junction bases unmatched: 10. This CDR3 contains 16 residues. CDR3 sequence (DNA): TGTGCCAGCAGCTCTACCCGACAGGGCCCATACAATGAGCAGTTCTTC. Amino acids: CASSSTRQGPYNEQFF.

The chain combines TRBV5-6 with TRBJ2-5, with D unresolved. The CDR3 spans 13 residues. Germline CDR1 is SGHDT and CDR2 is YYEEEE. Trimming took 2 bases from V and 0 from J, leaving 5 bases between them. CDR3 sequence: CASSLFNQETQYF. The CDR3 DNA reads TGTGCCAGCAGCTTATTCAACCAAGAGACCCAGTACTTC.